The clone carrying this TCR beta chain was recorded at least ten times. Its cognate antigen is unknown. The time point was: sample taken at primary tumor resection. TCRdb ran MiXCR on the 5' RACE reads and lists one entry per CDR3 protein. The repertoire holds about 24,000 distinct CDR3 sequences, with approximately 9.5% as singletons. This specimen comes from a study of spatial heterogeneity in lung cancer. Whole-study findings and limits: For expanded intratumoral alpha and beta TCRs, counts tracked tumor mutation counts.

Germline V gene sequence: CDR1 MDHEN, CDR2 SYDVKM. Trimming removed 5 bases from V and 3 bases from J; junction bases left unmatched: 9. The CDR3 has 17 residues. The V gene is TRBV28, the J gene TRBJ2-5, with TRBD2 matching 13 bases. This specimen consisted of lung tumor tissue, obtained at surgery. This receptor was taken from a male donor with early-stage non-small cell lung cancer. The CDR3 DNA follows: TGTGCCAGCAGTGGGGGAGTGGGACTAGCGGGGAAAGAGACCCAGTACTTC. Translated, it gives CASSGGVGLAGKETQYF.